This record covers a single T cell receptor (beta chain). Its antigen has not been determined. No base qualities exist here, and no much larger clone lies one base off it. The germline V gene (reference sequence) yields GTSNPN for CDR1 and SVGIG for CDR2. Trimming takes 2 bases from V and 4 bases from J, and the germline ends sit 14 bases apart. The CDR3 contains 15 residues, cysteine and phenylalanine counted. Only the CDR3 DNA is retained, 45 bases long and in frame from the first base. Genomic DNA was isolated from the sorted cells so that the TCRbeta CDR3 region could be sequenced. TCRbeta CDR3 regions were sequenced using the immunoSEQ Assay. TCRdb stores this immuneACCESS table with in-frame sequences only. Part of the clones is absent; in the studies checked, under half of the shortfall reflects unresolved V genes, and no reason is known for the rest. The sample includes about 82,000 clones, with about nine tenths observed a single time. The ten largest clones represent 0.55% to 0.75% of the sample.

This sample is part of a study of OX40 agonist ivuxolimab in advanced cancers. Regarding the research as a whole: The costimulatory receptor OX40 (CD134) was targeted by ivuxolimab, a fully human IgG2 agonistic monoclonal antibody. Intravenous ivuxolimab was administered to patients every 2 weeks at six dose levels: 0.01, 0.1, 0.3, 1.5, 3 and 10 mg/kg. The dose-escalation cohort was around 84% male with a mean age of 60 years, ranging from roughly 23 to 90. Partial responses occurred in three dose-escalation patients: two with cutaneous melanoma and one with hepatocellular carcinoma. The purpose of peripheral TCRbeta sequencing was to test whether ivuxolimab changed TCR sequence diversity and led to clonal T-cell expansion. Prior anti-PD-1, anti-PD-L1 or anti-CTLA-4 therapy was permitted, and approximately 41% of dose-escalation patients had received checkpoint inhibitors. The monotherapy dose-escalation portion (N = 52 patients) of the phase I ivuxolimab trial is reported in the paper. Among the roughly 52 dose-escalation patients, around 19 had hepatocellular carcinoma, around 15 melanoma, 9 renal cell carcinoma and 9 head and neck cancer.

Overall study outcomes, separate from this receptor: After ivuxolimab, expanded clones were on average more numerous among CD8+ T cells than among CD4+ T cells. Clonal expansion of both CD4+ and CD8+ blood T cells was observed from baseline to week 6 at doses 0.1 to 3.0 mg/kg. Partial responders in the 0.1-3.0 mg/kg groups had among the lowest normalized peripheral clonal expansion, especially among CD8+ T cells. The antigen specificity of the clonally expanded peripheral T cells was not determined. Low levels of normalized T-cell clonal expansion were also seen in some patients who did not respond.

Patients with autoimmune disease history or receiving systemic immunosuppression were excluded from the trial. Peripheral blood for TCR sequencing was drawn from every dose cohort at baseline, at cycle 4 day 1 and at cycle 7 day 1. Samples came from an open-label, multicenter, first-in-human phase I dose-escalation trial of ivuxolimab. The trial enrolled adults with locally advanced or metastatic head and neck squamous cell, hepatocellular, melanoma or renal cell carcinoma. Before TCR sequencing, CD4+ T cells and CD8+ T cells from peripheral blood were sorted into separate populations. This clonotype originated in an adult with an advanced solid tumor such as melanoma, head and neck, liver or kidney cancer. This sequence uses TRBV30 and TRBJ1-4, with the D segment identity uncertain. The sequenced sample was CD4+ or CD8+ T cells sorted from blood, obtained in a trial of the OX40 agonist ivuxolimab. The DNA sequence is TGTGCCTGGAGTTCAAATAGGCTTGTTAATGAAAAACTGTTTTTT. This is translated as CAWSSNRLVNEKLFF.